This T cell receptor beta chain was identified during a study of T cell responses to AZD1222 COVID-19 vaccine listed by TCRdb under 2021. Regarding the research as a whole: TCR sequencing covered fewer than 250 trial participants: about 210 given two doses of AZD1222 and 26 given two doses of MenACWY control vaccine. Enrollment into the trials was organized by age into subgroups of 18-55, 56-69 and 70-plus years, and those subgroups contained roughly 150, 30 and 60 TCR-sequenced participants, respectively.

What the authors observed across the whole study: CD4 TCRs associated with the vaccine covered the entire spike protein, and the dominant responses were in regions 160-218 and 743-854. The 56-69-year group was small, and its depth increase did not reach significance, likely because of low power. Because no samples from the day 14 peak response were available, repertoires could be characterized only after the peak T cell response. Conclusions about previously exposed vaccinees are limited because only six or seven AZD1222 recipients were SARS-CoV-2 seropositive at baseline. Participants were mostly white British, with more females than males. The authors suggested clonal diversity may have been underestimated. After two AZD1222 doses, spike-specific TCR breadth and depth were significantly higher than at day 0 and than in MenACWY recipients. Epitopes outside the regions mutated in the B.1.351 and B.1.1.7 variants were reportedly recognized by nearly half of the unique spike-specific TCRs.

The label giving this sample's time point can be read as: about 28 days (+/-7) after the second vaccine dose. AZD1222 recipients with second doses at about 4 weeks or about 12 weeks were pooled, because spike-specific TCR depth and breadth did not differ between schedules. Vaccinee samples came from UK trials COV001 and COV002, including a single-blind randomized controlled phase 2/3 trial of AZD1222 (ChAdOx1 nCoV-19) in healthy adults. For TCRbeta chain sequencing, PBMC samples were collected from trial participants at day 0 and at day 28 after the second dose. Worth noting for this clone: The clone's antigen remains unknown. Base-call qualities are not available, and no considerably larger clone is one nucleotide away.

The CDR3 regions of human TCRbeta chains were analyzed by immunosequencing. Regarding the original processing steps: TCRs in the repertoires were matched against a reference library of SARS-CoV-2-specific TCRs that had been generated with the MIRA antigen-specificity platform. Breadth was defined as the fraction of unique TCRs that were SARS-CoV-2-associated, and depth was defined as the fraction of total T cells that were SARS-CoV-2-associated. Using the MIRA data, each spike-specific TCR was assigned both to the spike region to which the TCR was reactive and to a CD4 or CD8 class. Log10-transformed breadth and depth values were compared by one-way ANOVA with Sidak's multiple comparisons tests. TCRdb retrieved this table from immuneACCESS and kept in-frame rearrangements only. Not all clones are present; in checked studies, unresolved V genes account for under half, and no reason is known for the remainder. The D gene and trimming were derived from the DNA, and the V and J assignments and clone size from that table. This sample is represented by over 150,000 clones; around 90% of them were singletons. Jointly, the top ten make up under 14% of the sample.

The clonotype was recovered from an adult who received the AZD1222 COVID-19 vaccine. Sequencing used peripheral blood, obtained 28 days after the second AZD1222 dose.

CDR3 sequence: CASSLDLEGHEQYF. The DNA sequence follows: TGTGCCAGCAGCTTAGATCTGGAGGGGCATGAGCAGTACTTC. Recombination joined TRBV11-2 with TRBJ2-7; matching of 6 bases hints at TRBD2 as the D gene. The germline V gene supplies CDR1 SGHAT and CDR2 FQNNGV. V is reduced by 0 bases and J by 7 bases, leaving a spacing of 13 bases between them. The cysteine opens and the phenylalanine closes a CDR3 of 14 amino acids. Of the read, only the CDR3 DNA is kept; its 42 bases are in frame from base 1.